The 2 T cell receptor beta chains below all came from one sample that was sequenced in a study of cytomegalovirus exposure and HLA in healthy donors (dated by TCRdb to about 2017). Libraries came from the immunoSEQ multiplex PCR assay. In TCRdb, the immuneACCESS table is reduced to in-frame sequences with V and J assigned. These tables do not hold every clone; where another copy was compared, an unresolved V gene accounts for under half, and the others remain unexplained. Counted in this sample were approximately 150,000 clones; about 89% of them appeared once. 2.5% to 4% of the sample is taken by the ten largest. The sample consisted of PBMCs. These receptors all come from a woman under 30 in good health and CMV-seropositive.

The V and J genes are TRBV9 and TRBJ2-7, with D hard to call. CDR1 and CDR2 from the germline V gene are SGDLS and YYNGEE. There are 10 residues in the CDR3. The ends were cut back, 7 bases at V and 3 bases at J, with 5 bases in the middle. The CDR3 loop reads CASVLYEQYF. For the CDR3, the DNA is TGTGCCAGCGTACTCTACGAGCAGTACTTC.

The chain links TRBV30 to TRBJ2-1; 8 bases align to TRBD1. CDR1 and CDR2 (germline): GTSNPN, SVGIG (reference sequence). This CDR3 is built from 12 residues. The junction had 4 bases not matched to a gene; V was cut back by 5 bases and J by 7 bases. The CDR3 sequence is CAWGQGVNEQFF. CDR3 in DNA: TGTGCCTGGGGACAGGGAGTAAATGAGCAGTTCTTC. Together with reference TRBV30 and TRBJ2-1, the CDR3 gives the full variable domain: SQTIHQWPATLVQPVGSPLSLECTVEGTSNPNLYWYRQAAGRGLQLLFYSVGIGQISSEVPQNLSASRPQDRQFILSSKKLLLSDSGFYLCAWGQGVNEQFFGPGTRLTVL.